This TCR beta chain is from a study of blood T cell repertoires in COVID-19. The CDR3 is 15 residues long. The ends were cut back, 2 bases at V and 3 bases at J, with 13 bases in the middle. Germline CDR1 is KGHSH and CDR2 is LQKENI. TCRdb's table, derived via immunoSEQ multiplex PCR, lists solely in-frame clones and lacks some. The sample contains about 160,000 clones, under 90% of which appear only once. The specimen sequenced was peripheral blood. The source is a woman over 75 with active or convalescent COVID-19. The chain employs TRBV18 and TRBJ1-1, with a possible D match to TRBD1 (6 bases). The CDR3 spells CASSPLPQGHTEAFF. The CDR3, as DNA: TGTGCCAGCTCACCATTACCTCAGGGGCACACTGAAGCTTTCTTT.